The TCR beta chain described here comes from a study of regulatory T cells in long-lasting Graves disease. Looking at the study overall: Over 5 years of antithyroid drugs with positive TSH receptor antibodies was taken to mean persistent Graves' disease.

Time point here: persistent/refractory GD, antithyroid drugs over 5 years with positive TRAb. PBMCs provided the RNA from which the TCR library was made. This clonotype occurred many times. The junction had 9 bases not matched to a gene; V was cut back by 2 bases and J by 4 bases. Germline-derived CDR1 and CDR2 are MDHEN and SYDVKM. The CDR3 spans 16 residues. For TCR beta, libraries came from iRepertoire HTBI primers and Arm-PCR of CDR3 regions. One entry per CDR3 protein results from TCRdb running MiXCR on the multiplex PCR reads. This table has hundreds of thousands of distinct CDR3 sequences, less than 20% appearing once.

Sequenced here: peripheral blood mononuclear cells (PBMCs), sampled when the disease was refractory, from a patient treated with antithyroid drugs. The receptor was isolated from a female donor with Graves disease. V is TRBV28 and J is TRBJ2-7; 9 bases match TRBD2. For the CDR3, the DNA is TGTGCCAGCAGTTTAATCTTTTTAGCGGGAGTTTACGAGCAGTACTTC. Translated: CASSLIFLAGVYEQYF.